This is a list of T cell receptor beta chains from one sample in a study of cytomegalovirus exposure and HLA in healthy donors. Data came from immunoSEQ multiplex PCR; TCRdb stores just in-frame clones and leaves some out. Its table lists around 76,000 clones. The material sequenced was PBMCs. All receptors come from a middle-aged man in good health and CMV-seronegative. The CDR3 runs from the conserved cysteine through the conserved F or W. The order of the fields is CDR3 DNA, CDR3 protein, D gene, J gene, V gene. D genes are given only for firm matches.

CDR3nt: TGTGCCAGCAGCCTGAGGGGGTCCGGGGAGCTGTTTTTT
CDR3aa: CASSLRGSGELFF
d_gene: -
j_gene: TRBJ2-2
v_gene: TRBV5-4

CDR3nt: TGTGCCAGCAGTTACACACCTAACTATGGCTACACCTTC
CDR3aa: CASSYTPNYGYTF
d_gene: -
j_gene: TRBJ1-2
v_gene: TRBV6-5

CDR3nt: TGTGCCAGCAGCTTAGCGACAGGGTCTGGAAACACCATATATTTT
CDR3aa: CASSLATGSGNTIYF
d_gene: TRBD1
j_gene: TRBJ1-3
v_gene: TRBV7-8

CDR3nt: TGTGCCAGCAGCCAAGTTCTGTTCGACGAGCAGTACTTC
CDR3aa: CASSQVLFDEQYF
d_gene: -
j_gene: TRBJ2-7
v_gene: TRBV4-2

CDR3nt: TGTGCCACCAGCAGAGATGAGATCCTGAACACTGAAGCTTTCTTT
CDR3aa: CATSRDEILNTEAFF
d_gene: -
j_gene: TRBJ1-1
v_gene: TRBV15

CDR3nt: TGTGCCAGCTCGGCTTTTACTAGTGAGGGGGACGAGCAGTACTTC
CDR3aa: CASSAFTSEGDEQYF
d_gene: -
j_gene: TRBJ2-7
v_gene: TRBV18

CDR3nt: TGTGCCTGGAGTGGTGGACGGACCGGGGGGAGCTCCTATAATTCACCCCTCCACTTT
CDR3aa: CAWSGGRTGGSSYNSPLHF
d_gene: -
j_gene: TRBJ1-6
v_gene: TRBV30

CDR3nt: TGTGCCAGTAGTATAACCGGGAACGGCAATCAGCCCCAGCATTTT
CDR3aa: CASSITGNGNQPQHF
d_gene: -
j_gene: TRBJ1-5
v_gene: TRBV19

CDR3nt: TGCGCCAGCAGGTTGCTTTACAGCAGCTTGTTGGGTTCCGGCTACACCTTC
CDR3aa: CASRLLYSSLLGSGYTF
d_gene: -
j_gene: TRBJ1-2
v_gene: TRBV10-1

CDR3nt: TGTGCCAGCAGCTTAGACAGGGCTCAGCCCCAGCATTTT
CDR3aa: CASSLDRAQPQHF
d_gene: -
j_gene: TRBJ1-5
v_gene: TRBV7-2

CDR3nt: TGTGCCAGCAGCTGGTCCAGAGGCACCGGGGAGCTGTTTTTT
CDR3aa: CASSWSRGTGELFF
d_gene: -
j_gene: TRBJ2-2
v_gene: TRBV11-2

CDR3nt: TGTGCCTGGAGTGTAGGACAGGGTCCCCCTTACGAGCAGTACTTC
CDR3aa: CAWSVGQGPPYEQYF
d_gene: TRBD1
j_gene: TRBJ2-7
v_gene: TRBV30

CDR3nt: TGTGCCAGCAGTGAATCAGGGGCCTATAATTCACCCCTCCACTTT
CDR3aa: CASSESGAYNSPLHF
d_gene: -
j_gene: TRBJ1-6
v_gene: TRBV6-1

CDR3nt: TGTGCCAGCAGCTTAGAGCGCCAGACCTACGAGCAGTACTTC
CDR3aa: CASSLERQTYEQYF
d_gene: -
j_gene: TRBJ2-7
v_gene: TRBV7-2

CDR3nt: TGTGCCAGTGGGGCCTCTGGGGCCAACGTCCTGACTTTC
CDR3aa: CASGASGANVLTF
d_gene: -
j_gene: TRBJ2-6
v_gene: TRBV6-1

CDR3nt: TGTGCCAGCAGCCATGAACCGGGACAGACCTACGAGCAGTACTTC
CDR3aa: CASSHEPGQTYEQYF
d_gene: TRBD1
j_gene: TRBJ2-7
v_gene: TRBV7-2

CDR3nt: TGTGCCAGCAGCGAGGGGGGGGACCCCAAGACCTACGAGCAGTACTTC
CDR3aa: CASSEGGDPKTYEQYF
d_gene: -
j_gene: TRBJ2-7
v_gene: TRBV9

CDR3nt: TGTGCCAGTAGTATTGCTCGGAGCTCTGGAAACACCATATATTTT
CDR3aa: CASSIARSSGNTIYF
d_gene: -
j_gene: TRBJ1-3
v_gene: TRBV19

CDR3nt: TGCGCCACCACGAGGGCAGGGGGCACTGAAGCTTTCTTT
CDR3aa: CATTRAGGTEAFF
d_gene: TRBD1
j_gene: TRBJ1-1
v_gene: TRBV10-1

CDR3nt: TGTGCCTGGAGTGTACCTTGGACACCCTACCGCAACTATAATTCACCCCTCCACTTT
CDR3aa: CAWSVPWTPYRNYNSPLHF
d_gene: -
j_gene: TRBJ1-6
v_gene: TRBV30

CDR3nt: TGTGCCAGTAGTACACAAAAACAGGGGGCGAATGAAAAACTGTTTTTT
CDR3aa: CASSTQKQGANEKLFF
d_gene: TRBD1
j_gene: TRBJ1-4
v_gene: TRBV19

CDR3nt: TGTGCCAGCAGCCCGCGGGGGTCGGGGACAGATACGCAGTATTTT
CDR3aa: CASSPRGSGTDTQYF
d_gene: TRBD2
j_gene: TRBJ2-3
v_gene: TRBV7-2

CDR3nt: TGTGCCAGCAGCAGGACTAGCGGGAGACAGTACAATGAGCAGTTCTTC
CDR3aa: CASSRTSGRQYNEQFF
d_gene: TRBD2
j_gene: TRBJ2-1
v_gene: TRBV28

CDR3nt: TGTGCCAGCTCACCATTGGGACTGACCTCGGGGACCGGGGAGCTGTTTTTT
CDR3aa: CASSPLGLTSGTGELFF
d_gene: -
j_gene: TRBJ2-2
v_gene: TRBV18

CDR3nt: TGCGCCAGCAGCCAAGATTGGGCCCAGCGGACCTACAATGAGCAGTTCTTC
CDR3aa: CASSQDWAQRTYNEQFF
d_gene: -
j_gene: TRBJ2-1
v_gene: TRBV4-3